The 14 T cell receptor beta chains presented below share a single source sample, sequenced in a study of breast tumors, draining lymph nodes, adjacent tissues. TCRdb fed the multiplex PCR reads into MiXCR, producing one record per CDR3 protein. The table has under 35,000 distinct CDR3 sequences, roughly two thirds seen once. The sequencing input was breast tumor tissue. Source of these receptors: a female donor with breast cancer. Some clones in this sample may be carry-over from other donors' samples.

The chain is built from TRBV5-1 and TRBJ1-1, with 8 positions matching TRBD1. CDR1 and CDR2 from the germline V gene are SGHRS and YFSETQ. V dropped 0 bases and J dropped 7; count of bases not matched to a gene: 5. The CDR3 spans 14 residues. DNA for the CDR3: TGCGCCAGCAGCTTGGCCTTACAGGGGGGTGAAGCTTTCTTT. Translation: CASSLALQGGEAFF.

Comments on this clonotype: One end of the junction varies from germline; a read error may be responsible. The chain joins TRBV7-9 to TRBJ1-4, with D uncertain. CDR3 length: 15 residues. Germline CDR1 is SEHNR and CDR2 is FQNEAQ (reference sequence). The CDR3 bases are TGTGCCAGCAGCTTATTAAGTACGACTGGGGAAAAGCTGGTTTTT. It encodes CASSLLSTTGEKLVF.

Turning to this clonotype: Sequence at one end of the junction differs from germline and may be a read error. The chain links TRBV2 to TRBJ2-3; D could derive from TRBD1 or TRBD2 (5 bases each). CDR1 SNHLY and CDR2 FYNNEI come from the germline V gene. The CDR3 spans 12 residues. This chain's CDR3 is CASSEGSYLGDF. For the CDR3, the DNA is TGTGCCAGCAGTGAAGGGTCTTACCTGGGGGATTTT.

Remarks on this clonotype: A read error may produce the germline difference seen at one junction end. The V call is TRBV20-1, the J call TRBJ2-3, with D uncertain. Germline lookup yields CDR1 DFQATT and CDR2 SNEGSKA (reference sequence). This CDR3 contains 17 residues. The DNA of the CDR3 is TGCAGTGCTAGAGATGCCCACTTCGATACTTTCACAGATACGCGGTATTTT. Protein: CSARDAHFDTFTDTRYF.

Concerning this clonotype itself: A read error may explain this, as a much larger clone is one base away. The V gene is TRBV7-2, the J gene TRBJ1-1, with a weak D call TRBD1 (5 bases). CDR3 length: 14 residues. Germline CDR1 SGHTA, CDR2 FQGNSA. The CDR3 loop is CASGLAGGYTEAFF. The CDR3 DNA reads as TGTGCCAGCGGCTTAGCGGGGGGGTACACTGAAGCTTTCTTT.

The chain joins TRBV7-9 to TRBJ2-3; no definite D call. Germline CDR1 is SEHNR and CDR2 is FQNEAQ (reference sequence). Trimming left V 8 bases short and J 4 bases short, with 7 bases between. The CDR3 loop spans 11 amino acids. As DNA, the CDR3 is TGTGCCAGCGCCTCATCAGATACGCAGTATTTT. Residues: CASASSDTQYF. The variable domain in full, completed from reference TRBV7-9 and TRBJ2-3, reads DTGVSQNPRHKITKRGQNVTFRCDPISEHNRLYWYRQTLGQGPEFLTYFQNEAQLEKSRLLSDRFSAERPKGSFSTLEIQRTEQGDSAMYLCASASSDTQYFGPGTRLTVL.

V usage is TRBV7-8 and J usage is TRBJ1-1; D might be TRBD1 (5 bases). Trimming left V 7 bases short and J 0 bases short, with 12 bases between. CDR3 size: 14 residues. The germline V gene encodes CDR1 SGHVS and CDR2 FQNEAQ. In DNA, the CDR3 is TGTGCCAGCACCGACGGGGGGTTGAACACTGAAGCTTTCTTT. Its translation is CASTDGGLNTEAFF. Variable domain in full (rest from reference TRBV7-8 and TRBJ1-1): GAGVSQSPRYKVAKRGQDVALRCDPISGHVSLFWYQQALGQGPEFLTYFQNEAQLDKSGLPSDRFFAERPEGSVSTLKIQRTQQEDSAVYLCASTDGGLNTEAFFGQGTRLTVV.

The chain uses TRBV7-2 and TRBJ2-6; D remains ambiguous. V was clipped by 6 bases and J by 0 bases, with 15 bases between them. Germline V gives CDR1 SGHTA, CDR2 FQGNSA. The CDR3 runs to 17 residues. The CDR3 nucleotides read TGTGCCAGCAGAACAGCGTCCGCGAGCTCTGGGGCCAACGTCCTGACTTTC. This sequence encodes CASRTASASSGANVLTF.

The chain employs TRBV9 and TRBJ2-3; either TRBD1 or TRBD2 may fit D (5 bases each). V shed 3 bases and J shed 1 base, with 9 bases lying between them. The CDR3 totals 14 residues. Germline-derived CDR1 and CDR2 are SGDLS and YYNGEE. The CDR3 bases are TGTGCCAGCAGCGGGGACCGAGGCACAGATACGCAGTATTTT. Its protein is CASSGDRGTDTQYF.

The chain carries TRBV7-9 and TRBJ2-5; D gene uncertain. V lost 1 base to trimming and J lost 9 bases, with 12 bases between them. The germline CDR1 and CDR2 sequences are SEHNR and FQNEAQ (reference sequence). The CDR3 has 13 amino acids. DNA of the CDR3: TGTGCCAGCAGCTTAGGGGCTAATCAGCCCCAGTACTTC. Translated: CASSLGANQPQYF.

The chain combines TRBV7-6 with TRBJ2-1; D not resolved. Trimming pared 2 bases from V and 8 bases from J, leaving 13 bases between. Looked up from germline, CDR1 is SGHVS and CDR2 is FNYEAQ. This CDR3 spans 14 amino acids. The CDR3 DNA reads TGTGCCAGCAGCTTAAAGGCTCCGACGGATGAGCAGTTCTTC. Its translation is CASSLKAPTDEQFF.

The genes are TRBV6-2 or TRBV6-3 and TRBJ2-3; 12 positions agree with TRBD2. The CDR3 is made up of 14 amino acids. The J segment lost 0 bases and the V segment lost 9 bases, leaving 1 base of the junction unmatched. Germline V gene lookup returns CDR1 MNHEY and CDR2 SVGEGT. Here the CDR3 DNA reads TGTGCCAGTGGGACTAGCGGGAGCACAGATACGCAGTATTTT. The encoded protein is CASGTSGSTDTQYF.

V gene TRBV7-8 combines with J gene TRBJ1-2; D perhaps matches TRBD1 (5 bases). CDR1 and CDR2 (germline): SGHVS, FQNEAQ. V dropped 0 bases and J dropped 7 bases, with 12 bases sitting between them. The CDR3 extends over 14 amino acids. CDR3 loop: CASSLARGGSGYTF. The DNA for the CDR3 is TGTGCCAGCAGCTTAGCGCGGGGGGGAAGTGGCTACACCTTC.

The gene calls are TRBV5-6 and TRBJ1-3, with D unclear. The CDR3 totals 15 residues. CDR1 is SGHDT, CDR2 YYEEEE, per germline. V lost 4 bases, J lost 4 bases, and 15 bases lay in between. The CDR3 nucleotides are TGTGCCAGCAGCCCCCAGGTTGTGGGAGGAAACACCATATATTTT. Protein product: CASSPQVVGGNTIYF.